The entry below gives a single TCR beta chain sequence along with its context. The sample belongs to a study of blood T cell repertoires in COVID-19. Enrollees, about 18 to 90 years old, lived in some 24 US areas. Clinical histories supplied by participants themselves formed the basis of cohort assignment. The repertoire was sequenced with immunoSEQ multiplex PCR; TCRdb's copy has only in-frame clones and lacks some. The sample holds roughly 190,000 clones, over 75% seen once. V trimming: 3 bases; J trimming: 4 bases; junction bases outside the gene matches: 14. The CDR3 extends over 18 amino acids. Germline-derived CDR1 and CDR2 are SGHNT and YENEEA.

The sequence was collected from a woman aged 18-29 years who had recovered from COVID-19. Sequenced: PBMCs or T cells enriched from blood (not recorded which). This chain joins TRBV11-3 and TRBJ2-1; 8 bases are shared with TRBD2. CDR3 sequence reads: CASSLGNSAGGIYNEQFF. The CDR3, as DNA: TGTGCCAGCAGCTTGGGTAATAGTGCGGGAGGAATATACAATGAGCAGTTCTTC. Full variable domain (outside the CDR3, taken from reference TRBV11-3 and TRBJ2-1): EAGVVQSPRYKIIEKKQPVAFWCNPISGHNTLYWYLQNLGQGPELLIRYENEEAVDDSQLPKDRFSAERLKGVDSTLKIQPAELGDSAVYLCASSLGNSAGGIYNEQFFGPGTRLTVL.